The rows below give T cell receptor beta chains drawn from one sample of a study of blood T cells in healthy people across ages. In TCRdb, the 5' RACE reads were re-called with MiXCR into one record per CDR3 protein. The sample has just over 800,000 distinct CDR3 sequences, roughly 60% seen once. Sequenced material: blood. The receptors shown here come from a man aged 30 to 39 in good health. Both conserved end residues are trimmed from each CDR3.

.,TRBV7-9,ASSLVLAGEQY
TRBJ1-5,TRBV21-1,ASSISNTGTGFLYQPQH
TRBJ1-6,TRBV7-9,ASSPRVGDNRNSPLH
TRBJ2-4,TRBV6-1,ASSDPNRGLPFDEQY
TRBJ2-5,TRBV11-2,ASSPRGGGETQY
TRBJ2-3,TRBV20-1,SALKTSTDTQY
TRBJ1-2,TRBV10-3,AISESPVNYGYT
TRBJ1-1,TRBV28,ASSLDLWQGANTEAF
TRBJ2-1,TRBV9,ASSSPAGGVYNEQF
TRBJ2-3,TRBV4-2,ASSQDGQGGGTDTQY
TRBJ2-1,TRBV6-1,ASSEVGATLSYNEQF
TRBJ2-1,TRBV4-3,ASSQEGEDEQF
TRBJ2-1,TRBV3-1,ASGSPGLGSNEQF
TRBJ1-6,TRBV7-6,ASSLASTGNSPLH
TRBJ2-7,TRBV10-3,AISTEYEQY
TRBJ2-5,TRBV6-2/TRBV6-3,ASSYVAGAGTRNEQY
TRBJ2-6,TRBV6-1,ASSKPRDRLSGANVLT
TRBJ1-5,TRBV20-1,SATGRSNQPQH
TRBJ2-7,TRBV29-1,SVLGPYEQY
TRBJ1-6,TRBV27,ASSNSPTSPLH
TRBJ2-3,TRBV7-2,ASSPDSSRHTQY
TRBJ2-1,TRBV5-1,ASSLGALTGYNEQF
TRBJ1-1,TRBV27,ASSLYRARTEAF
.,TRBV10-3,ATLPLGGVGETQY
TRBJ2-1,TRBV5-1,ASSLPATYNEQF
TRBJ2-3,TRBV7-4,ASSLCWTSTSTDTQY
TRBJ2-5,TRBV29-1,SVEGDTEYQETQY
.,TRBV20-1,SARPTGLPYEQY